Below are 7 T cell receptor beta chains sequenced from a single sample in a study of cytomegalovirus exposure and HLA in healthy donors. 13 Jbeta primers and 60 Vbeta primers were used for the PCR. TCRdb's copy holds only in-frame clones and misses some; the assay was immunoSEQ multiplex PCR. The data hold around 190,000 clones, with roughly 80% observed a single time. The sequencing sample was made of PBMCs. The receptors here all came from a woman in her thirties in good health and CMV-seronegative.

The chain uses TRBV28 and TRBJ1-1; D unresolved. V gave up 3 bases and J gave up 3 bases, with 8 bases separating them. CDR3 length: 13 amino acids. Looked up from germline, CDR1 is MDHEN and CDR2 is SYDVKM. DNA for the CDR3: TGTGCCAGCAGTTTGATGCAGGACACTGAAGCTTTCTTT. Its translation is CASSLMQDTEAFF.

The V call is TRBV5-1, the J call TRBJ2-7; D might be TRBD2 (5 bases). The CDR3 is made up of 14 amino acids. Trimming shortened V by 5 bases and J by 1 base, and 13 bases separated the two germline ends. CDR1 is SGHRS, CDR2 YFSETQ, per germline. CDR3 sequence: CASRAAANSYEQYF. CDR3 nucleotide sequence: TGCGCCAGCAGGGCAGCGGCCAATTCCTACGAGCAGTACTTC. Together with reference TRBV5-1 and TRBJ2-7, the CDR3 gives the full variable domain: KAGVTQTPRYLIKTRGQQVTLSCSPISGHRSVSWYQQTPGQGLQFLFEYFSETQRNKGNFPGRFSGRQFSNSRSEMNVSTLELGDSALYLCASRAAANSYEQYFGPGTRLTVT.

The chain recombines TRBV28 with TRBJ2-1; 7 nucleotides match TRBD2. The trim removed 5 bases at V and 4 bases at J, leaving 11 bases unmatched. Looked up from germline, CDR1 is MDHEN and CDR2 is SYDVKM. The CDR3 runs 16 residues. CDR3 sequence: CASSPLAGEAYNEQFF. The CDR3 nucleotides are TGTGCCAGCAGTCCATTAGCGGGTGAAGCGTACAATGAGCAGTTCTTC.

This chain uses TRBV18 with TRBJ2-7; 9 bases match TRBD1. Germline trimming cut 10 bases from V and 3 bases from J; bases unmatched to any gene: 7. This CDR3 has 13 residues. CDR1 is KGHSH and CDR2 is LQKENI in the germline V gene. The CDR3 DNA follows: TGTGCCACCAGTACAGGGGGCATCTACGAGCAGTACTTC. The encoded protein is CATSTGGIYEQYF. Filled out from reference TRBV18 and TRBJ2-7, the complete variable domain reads NAGVMQNPRHLVRRRGQEARLRCSPMKGHSHVYWYRQLPEEGLKFMVYLQKENIIDESGMPKERFSAEFPKEGPSILRIQQVVRGDSAAYFCATSTGGIYEQYFGPGTRLTVT.

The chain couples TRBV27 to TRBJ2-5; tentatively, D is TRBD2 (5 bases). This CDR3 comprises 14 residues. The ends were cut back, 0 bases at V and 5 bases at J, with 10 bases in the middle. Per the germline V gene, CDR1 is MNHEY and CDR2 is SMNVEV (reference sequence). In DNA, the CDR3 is TGTGCCAGCAGTTTATCGAGGGTTTTGGAGACCCAGTACTTC. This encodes CASSLSRVLETQYF.

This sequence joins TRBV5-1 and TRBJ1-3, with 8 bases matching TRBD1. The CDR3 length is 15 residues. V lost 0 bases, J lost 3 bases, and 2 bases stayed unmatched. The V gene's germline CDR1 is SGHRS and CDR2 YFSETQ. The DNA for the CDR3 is TGCGCCAGCAGCTTGGACAGGGGGGGTGGAAACACCATATATTTT. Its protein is CASSLDRGGGNTIYF.

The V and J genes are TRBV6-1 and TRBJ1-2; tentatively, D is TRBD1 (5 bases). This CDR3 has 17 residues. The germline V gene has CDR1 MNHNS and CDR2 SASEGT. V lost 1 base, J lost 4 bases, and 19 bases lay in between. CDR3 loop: CASSEVLFPRGSYGYTF. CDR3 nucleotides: TGTGCCAGCAGTGAAGTTCTTTTCCCCCGGGGGAGCTATGGCTACACCTTC.